This is a list of T cell receptor beta chains from one sample in a study of response to subunit inactivated influenza vaccine. TCRdb re-called the RT-PCR reads with MiXCR, one entry per CDR3 protein. Among about 570,000 distinct CDR3 sequences, roughly 12% were seen once, and the ten largest hold around 10%. The sample was also linked to a second study, of T cells expressing NK-cell markers.

Sequencing used PBMCs from blood, obtained on the day of vaccination. The source is a man aged 45-65 years who received an inactivated influenza vaccine. Both conserved end residues are part of each CDR3. A D gene is named only where the DNA matches it firmly. For some rows the clone size is stated as once, few or many, or as a class when expanded; others skip it.

D: -
V: TRBV7-2
length: 16
J: TRBJ2-1
size: few
DNA: TGTGCCAGCAGCTTAGACGGGGGACTCACCTACAATGAGCAGTTCTTC
CDR3: CASSLDGGLTYNEQFF

D: -
V: TRBV7-2
length: 14
J: TRBJ2-2
size: many
DNA: TGTGCCAGCAGCTTAGACTGGAACACCGGGGAGCTGTTTTTT
CDR3: CASSLDWNTGELFF

D: -
V: TRBV4-3
length: 16
J: TRBJ1-6
size: -
DNA: TGCGCCAGCAGCCAATGGTGGGACCGCAAAAATTCACCCCTCCACTTT
CDR3: CASSQWWDRKNSPLHF

D: TRBD1
V: TRBV5-1
length: 14
J: TRBJ2-1
size: -
DNA: TGCGCCAGTCAAGACAGGGTCGGGCACAATGAGCAGTTCTTC
CDR3: CASQDRVGHNEQFF

D: -
V: TRBV11-2
length: 14
J: TRBJ2-3
size: few
DNA: TGTGCCAGCACGGAGGGCCGTGTCACAGATACGCAGTATTTT
CDR3: CASTEGRVTDTQYF

D: TRBD2
V: TRBV7-9
length: 15
J: TRBJ2-1
size: -
DNA: TGTGCCAGCAGCTTTAGCAGCGGGAGTAGCAATGAGCAGTTCTTC
CDR3: CASSFSSGSSNEQFF

D: -
V: TRBV7-2
length: 15
J: TRBJ2-4
size: few
DNA: TGTGCCAGCAGCTGGGGGGTTCTAGCCAAAAACATTCAGTACTTC
CDR3: CASSWGVLAKNIQYF

D: TRBD2
V: TRBV5-1
length: 18
J: TRBJ2-3
size: few
DNA: TGCGCCAGCAGCTTGATGGTCTTACTAGCGGGAGGCACAGATACGCAGTATTTT
CDR3: CASSLMVLLAGGTDTQYF

D: -
V: TRBV9
length: 17
J: TRBJ2-1
size: few
DNA: TGTGCCAGCAGCGTAGACCCCGGACAACTAGGGGGCAATGAGCAGTTCTTC
CDR3: CASSVDPGQLGGNEQFF

D: TRBD1
V: TRBV20-1
length: 15
J: TRBJ1-3
size: few
DNA: TGCAGTGCTAGAGCCTGGACAGGGGATGGAAACACCATATATTTT
CDR3: CSARAWTGDGNTIYF